The 18 T cell receptor beta chains reported below all come from one sample, sequenced in a study of HIV-infected patients and healthy controls (dated 2014 in TCRdb). Library construction relied on 5' RACE. Sequencing relied on an Illumina MiSeq. Roughly 490 ng RNA was reverse transcribed with SuperScript III using primers against the alpha and beta constant regions. Separate alpha and beta chain libraries were generated by chain-specific third strand synthesis with multiplexing indices. The raw public reads went through TCRdb reprocessing: fastp at Q25, MiXCR clone calling, in-frame beta chains kept. CDR3 protein sequences are deduplicated, and each keeps its most common genes and DNA. This sample is represented by 8,500 to 11,000 distinct CDR3 sequences; approximately 8.2% of them were singletons. 3.5% of the sample is held by the ten biggest clonotypes. Whole blood was used without fractionating the cells, so the repertoire represented all peripheral T cells without sorting.

Sequencing was performed on blood. The receptor set was obtained from an adult in good health.

The sample holds many counts of this clonotype. The V gene is TRBV6-5, the J gene TRBJ1-1; possibly TRBD1 for D (5 bases). This CDR3 comprises 13 residues. Germline V lookup: CDR1 MNHEY, CDR2 SVGAGI. Trimming left V 4 bases short and J 1 base short, with 7 bases between. In DNA, the CDR3 is TGTGCCAGCAGTTGGGGGTGGAACACTGAAGCTTTCTTT. It yields the protein CASSWGWNTEAFF.

In this sample, this clonotype turned up many times. The rearrangement uses TRBV5-4 and TRBJ1-2; 7 bases fit TRBD1. The CDR3 consists of 14 residues. Germline lookup yields CDR1 SGHNT and CDR2 YYREEE (reference sequence). Trimming took 4 bases from V and 5 from J; bases not matched to a gene: 8. The chain's CDR3 is CASSELQGKYGYTF. The CDR3 DNA is TGTGCCAGCAGCGAACTACAGGGGAAATATGGCTACACCTTC.

This clonotype occurred a few times. The chain has TRBV7-2 and TRBJ2-1; D call uncertain. The CDR3 runs to 16 residues. The germline gives CDR1 SGHTA, CDR2 FQGNSA. The germline V and J ends were trimmed by 5 bases and 6 bases, with 20 bases remaining between them. The CDR3 here is CASSSLSVPTANEQFF. CDR3 sequence (DNA): TGTGCCAGCAGCAGTCTGTCGGTGCCGACCGCCAATGAGCAGTTCTTC.

By share, this clonotype ranks as medium-sized. J is TRBJ1-5 and V is TRBV2; 8 nucleotides agree with TRBD1. This CDR3 region has 16 residues. After removal of 0 bases from V and 7 bases from J, the junction contained 8 bases not matched to a gene. Germline-derived CDR1 and CDR2 are SNHLY and FYNNEI. CDR3 loop: CASSEAYLQGEQPQHF. The CDR3 region has the DNA TGTGCCAGCAGTGAAGCGTATTTACAGGGGGAGCAGCCCCAGCATTTT.

By share, this clonotype ranks as medium-sized (0.01 to 0.1%). This chain uses TRBV20-1 with TRBJ1-1; D uncertain. The V end was cut by 6 bases, the J end by 0 bases, with 20 bases between. This CDR3 is built from 16 residues. Germline V CDR1 and CDR2: DFQATT, SNEGSKA (reference sequence). The CDR3 DNA sequence: TGCAGTGCCCAAGCCGGGCCCCCAAAGATGAACACTGAAGCTTTCTTT. It encodes CSAQAGPPKMNTEAFF.

The CDR3 sequence is CASSLDEGRETQYF. In DNA, the CDR3 is TGCGCCAGCAGCTTGGACGAGGGTAGGGAGACCCAGTACTTC. The rearrangement links TRBV5-1 to TRBJ2-5, with D tentatively TRBD2 (5 bases). This CDR3 region has 14 residues. Trimming removed 0 bases at V and 5 bases at J, with 11 bases between. Germline CDR1 SGHRS, CDR2 YFSETQ.

This clonotype showed up many times. The J gene is TRBJ2-7, the V gene TRBV30; 9 bases fit TRBD1. Trimming took 5 bases from V and 4 from J; bases not matched to a gene: 9. From germline, CDR1 is GTSNPN and CDR2 SVGIG (reference sequence). The CDR3 has 14 amino acids. CDR3 in DNA: TGTGCCTGGGAAGGACAGGGGAGGACTTACGAGCAGTACTTC. Translation gives CAWEGQGRTYEQYF. Full variable domain (rest looked up from reference TRBV30 and TRBJ2-7): SQTIHQWPATLVQPVGSPLSLECTVEGTSNPNLYWYRQAAGRGLQLLFYSVGIGQISSEVPQNLSASRPQDRQFILSSKKLLLSDSGFYLCAWEGQGRTYEQYFGPGTRLTVT.

V gene TRBV7-9 combines with J gene TRBJ2-5, with 15 positions matching TRBD2. CDR1 is SEHNR and CDR2 is FQNEAQ in the germline V gene (reference sequence). The length of the CDR3 is 17 residues. Losses at the gene ends were 5 bases for V and 0 bases for J; bases not matched to a gene: 4. The CDR3 DNA reads as TGTGCCAGCAGCCATGGGACTAGCGGGGGGTACCAAGAGACCCAGTACTTC. Its translation: CASSHGTSGGYQETQYF.

This clonotype is categorized as medium-sized. V usage is TRBV12-3 or TRBV12-4 and J usage is TRBJ1-1, with D perhaps matching TRBD1 (6 bases). V was shortened by 3 bases and J by 11 bases, with 10 bases between the two germline ends. The CDR3 is 11 residues long. CDR3 residues: CASSFGTGAFF. The CDR3 DNA reads TGTGCCAGCAGTTTTGGAACAGGGGCTTTCTTT.

This clonotype showed up just a few times. A read error may explain this, as a much larger clone is one base away. The chain joins TRBV3-1 to TRBJ1-2, with D possibly being TRBD1 (5 bases). Trimming stripped 11 bases from V and 8 bases from J, with 21 bases between. Germline CDR1 reads LGHDT; CDR2 reads YNNKEL (reference sequence). CDR3 length equals 13 residues. The CDR3 reads CAGGGGSRNGYTF. CDR3 in DNA: TGTGCCGGCGGGGGAGGTTCCAGAAACGGCTACACCTTC.

The chain carries TRBV11-1 and TRBJ1-1, with D unresolved. With 1 base removed from V and 2 bases from J, the gap between germline ends came to 5 bases. In germline, CDR1 is SGHAT, CDR2 FQDESV (reference sequence). This CDR3 spans 13 amino acids. In DNA, the CDR3 is TGTGCCAGCAGCTTAGAGGAAAACACTGAAGCTTTCTTT. It is translated as CASSLEENTEAFF. Based on the CDR3 plus reference TRBV11-1 and TRBJ1-1, the full variable domain is EAEVAQSPRYKITEKSQAVAFWCDPISGHATLYWYRQILGQGPELLVQFQDESVVDDSQLPKDRFSAERLKGVDSTLKIQPAELGDSAMYLCASSLEENTEAFFGQGTRLTVV.

This clonotype was counted ten times or more. The chain is built from TRBV10-3 and TRBJ2-3; 9 bases are a match to TRBD1. The CDR3 runs 15 residues. The V gene end was trimmed by 10 bases and the J gene end by 3 bases; junction bases not matched to a gene: 11. In germline, CDR1 is ENHRY, CDR2 SYGVKD. The CDR3 here is CATQGRDRATDTQYF. The DNA for the CDR3 is TGTGCCACACAGGGTAGGGACAGGGCAACAGATACGCAGTATTTT.

This clonotype has at least ten counts. The chain uses TRBV7-9 and TRBJ1-1, with TRBD1 matching 8 bases. The CDR3 loop spans 14 amino acids. Germline trimming cut 1 base from V and 5 bases from J; bases unmatched to any gene: 3. Germline CDR1 reads SEHNR; CDR2 reads FQNEAQ (reference sequence). CDR3 protein: CASSLDRGGTEAFF. As DNA, the CDR3 is TGTGCCAGCAGCTTAGACAGGGGGGGGACTGAAGCTTTCTTT.

Many counts were recorded for this clonotype. V is TRBV18 and J is TRBJ1-4; TRBD1 matches at 8 bases. In germline, CDR1 is KGHSH, CDR2 LQKENI. The CDR3 is made up of 13 amino acids. Trimming cost V 4 bases and J 11 bases; bases outside gene matches: 6. This CDR3 reads CASSQSGQEKLFF. CDR3 nucleotide sequence: TGTGCCAGCTCACAATCGGGACAGGAGAAACTGTTTTTT.

In its sample, this clonotype is medium-sized. The chain uses TRBV5-1 and TRBJ1-4, with 8 bases identical to TRBD1. Germline V gives CDR1 SGHRS, CDR2 YFSETQ. This CDR3 is built from 14 residues. Losses at the gene ends were 3 bases for V and 8 bases for J; bases not matched to a gene: 6. The CDR3 DNA reads as TGCGCCAGCAGCTCAGGACAGGGTCGCGAAAAACTGTTTTTT. Translation: CASSSGQGREKLFF.

By share, this clonotype ranks as medium-sized. V gene TRBV13 combines with J gene TRBJ2-7, with 10 positions matching TRBD1. Trimming removed 4 bases from V and 6 bases from J; junction bases left unmatched: 9. The CDR3 runs 15 residues. The germline V gene encodes CDR1 PRHDT and CDR2 FYEKMQ (reference sequence). The CDR3 region is CASSSRDRGPSEQYF. In DNA form, the CDR3 reads TGTGCCAGCAGCTCACGGGACAGGGGCCCATCCGAGCAGTACTTC.

Within the sample, this clonotype is medium-sized. The chain carries TRBV5-8 and TRBJ1-5, with a possible D match to TRBD1 (5 bases). Per the germline V gene, CDR1 is SGHTS and CDR2 is YDEGEE. The CDR3 is made up of 17 amino acids. V lost 2 bases and J lost 0, with 15 bases in between. This CDR3 is CASSLGDLLISNQPQHF. CDR3 coding DNA: TGTGCCAGCAGCTTAGGGGACCTCCTTATTAGCAATCAGCCCCAGCATTTT.

There are many counts of this clonotype. The chain has TRBV29-1 and TRBJ1-1; D remains unclear. The V gene lost 1 base and the J gene lost 6 bases, with 15 bases spanning the gap. This CDR3 is built from 14 residues. Germline CDR1 is SQVTM and CDR2 is ANQGSEA. This chain's CDR3 is CSVEALLSRPEAFF. Here the CDR3 DNA reads TGCAGCGTTGAAGCCCTGCTATCTCGCCCTGAAGCTTTCTTT.